This is a list of T cell receptor beta chains from one sample in a study of CD8 T cells in Susac syndrome. One entry per CDR3 protein results from TCRdb running MiXCR on the immunoSEQ multiplex PCR reads. This table holds around 120,000 distinct CDR3 sequences, roughly 94% found once. Sequenced sample: CD4+ T cells from PBMCs. These TCRs come from a human donor with multiple sclerosis. Each CDR3 is given with its conserved first and last residue. The D gene is left open where the match is weak.

>TRBV15|TRBJ1-5|.
CATSRDRNQPQHF
TGTGCCACCAGCAGAGACAGGAATCAGCCCCAGCATTTT
>TRBV30|TRBJ2-1|.
CAWGTSTGFNEQFF
TGTGCCTGGGGCACTTCAACAGGGTTCAATGAGCAGTTCTTC
>TRBV18|TRBJ1-5|.
CASSPEERNSNQPQHF
TGTGCCAGCTCACCAGAAGAACGGAATAGCAATCAGCCCCAGCATTTT
>TRBV6-2/TRBV6-3|TRBJ2-7|.
CASSYGVSYEQYF
TGTGCCAGCAGTTACGGGGTCTCCTACGAGCAGTACTTC
>TRBV3-1|TRBJ2-3|.
CASSQDLAPGTQYF
TGTGCCAGCAGCCAAGATCTCGCCCCGGGTACGCAGTATTTT
>TRBV5-1|TRBJ2-1|.
CASSNTAGLWNEQFF
TGCGCCAGCAGCAATACAGCGGGTTTATGGAATGAGCAGTTCTTC
>TRBV5-1|TRBJ2-1|.
CASSNTNEQFF
TGCGCCAGCAGCAACACCAATGAGCAGTTCTTC
>TRBV30|TRBJ2-7|.
CAWSDGARIMDEGYF
TGTGCCTGGAGTGACGGGGCTCGTATAATGGACGAGGGGTACTTC
>TRBV7-9|TRBJ2-2|.
CASSLDRRNTGELFF
TGTGCCAGCAGCTTAGACAGGAGGAACACCGGGGAGCTGTTTTTT
>TRBV20-1|TRBJ1-2|.
CSARGDGSRHGYTF
TGCAGTGCTAGAGGAGACGGGTCCAGGCATGGCTACACCTTC
>TRBV5-4|TRBJ1-5|TRBD1
CASSRQGDQPQHF
TGTGCCAGCAGTCGACAGGGTGATCAGCCCCAGCATTTT
>TRBV24-1|TRBJ2-5|.
CATSDSGRQETQYF
TGTGCCACCAGTGATTCCGGCAGGCAAGAGACCCAGTACTTC
>TRBV7-2|TRBJ2-3|.
CASSFQGTDTQYF
TGTGCCAGCAGCTTTCAGGGCACAGATACGCAGTATTTT
>TRBV9|TRBJ1-5|.
CASSSQGSNQPQHF
TGTGCCAGCAGTTCGCAGGGGAGCAATCAGCCCCAGCATTTT
>TRBV20-1|TRBJ2-7|TRBD1
CSAHLRQGTSTYEQYF
TGCAGTGCTCACCTCAGACAGGGGACCTCTACCTACGAGCAGTACTTC
>TRBV19|TRBJ1-1|TRBD1
CASSRAGQRNTEAFF
TGTGCCAGTAGTAGGGCGGGACAGCGAAATACTGAAGCTTTCTTT
>TRBV7-9|TRBJ2-3|.
CASSARAEYF
TGTGCCAGCAGCGCCCGGGCCGAGTATTTT
>TRBV20-1|TRBJ2-7|.
CSASPAGGYEQYF
TGCAGTGCCTCTCCAGCCGGCGGCTACGAGCAGTACTTC
>TRBV7-2|TRBJ2-7|.
CASSLQIPDEQYF
TGTGCCAGCAGCTTACAGATTCCGGACGAGCAGTACTTC
>TRBV6-1|TRBJ2-5|.
CASSELGQATQYF
TGTGCCAGCAGTGAATTGGGCCAGGCGACCCAGTACTTC
>TRBV12-3/TRBV12-4|TRBJ1-1|.
CASSLGLWAFF
TGTGCCAGCAGTTTAGGTTTGTGGGCTTTCTTT
>TRBV6-1|TRBJ1-1|TRBD1
CASRRRQGVINTEAFF
TGTGCCAGCAGAAGGCGACAGGGGGTCATTAACACTGAAGCTTTCTTT
>TRBV20-1|TRBJ1-5|TRBD1
CSAPDRTSNQPQHF
TGCAGTGCCCCGGACAGGACTTCAAATCAGCCCCAGCATTTT
>TRBV5-4|TRBJ2-2|.
CASSLAGANTGELFF
TGTGCCAGCAGCTTGGCGGGAGCTAACACCGGGGAGCTGTTTTTT
>TRBV24-1|TRBJ2-1|TRBD2
CATSDPSGGSYNEQFF
TGTGCCACCAGTGATCCTAGCGGGGGATCCTACAATGAGCAGTTCTTC
>TRBV2|TRBJ1-1|.
CASSDPGPSATEAFF
TGTGCCAGCAGCGACCCGGGACCCAGTGCCACTGAAGCTTTCTTT
>TRBV6-2/TRBV6-3|TRBJ1-4|TRBD1
CASSSRQGGEKLFF
TGTGCCAGCAGTTCGCGACAGGGAGGTGAAAAACTGTTTTTT